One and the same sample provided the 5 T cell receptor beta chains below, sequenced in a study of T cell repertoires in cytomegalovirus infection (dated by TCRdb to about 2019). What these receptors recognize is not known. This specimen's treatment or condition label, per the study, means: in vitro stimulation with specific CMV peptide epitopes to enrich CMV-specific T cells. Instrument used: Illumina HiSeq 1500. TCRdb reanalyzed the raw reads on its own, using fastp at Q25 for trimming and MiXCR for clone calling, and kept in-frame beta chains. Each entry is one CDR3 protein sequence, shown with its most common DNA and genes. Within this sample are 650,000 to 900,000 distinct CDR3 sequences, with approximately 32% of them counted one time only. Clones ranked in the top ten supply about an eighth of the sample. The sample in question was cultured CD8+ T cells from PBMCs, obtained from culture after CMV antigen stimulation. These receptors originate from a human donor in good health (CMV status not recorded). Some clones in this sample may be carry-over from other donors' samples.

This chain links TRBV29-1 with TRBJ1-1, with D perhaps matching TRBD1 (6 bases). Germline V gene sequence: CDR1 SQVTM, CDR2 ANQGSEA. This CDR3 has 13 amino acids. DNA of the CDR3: TGCAGAACGGACAGCGCGTGGGAACCTGAAGCTTTCTTT. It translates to CRTDSAWEPEAFF.

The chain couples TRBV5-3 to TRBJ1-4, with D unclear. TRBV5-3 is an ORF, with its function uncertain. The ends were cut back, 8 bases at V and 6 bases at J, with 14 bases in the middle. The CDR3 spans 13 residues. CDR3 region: CASSRSGYEKLFF. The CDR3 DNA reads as TGTGCCAGCAGCCGCTCCGGTTATGAAAAACTGTTTTTT.

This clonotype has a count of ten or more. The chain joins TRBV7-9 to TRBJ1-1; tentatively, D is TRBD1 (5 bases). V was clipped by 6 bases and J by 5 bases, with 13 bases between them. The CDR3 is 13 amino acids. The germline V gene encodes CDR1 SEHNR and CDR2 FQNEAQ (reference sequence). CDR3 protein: CASSSDSLTEAFF. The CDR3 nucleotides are TGTGCCAGCAGTTCCGACAGTCTAACTGAAGCTTTCTTT.

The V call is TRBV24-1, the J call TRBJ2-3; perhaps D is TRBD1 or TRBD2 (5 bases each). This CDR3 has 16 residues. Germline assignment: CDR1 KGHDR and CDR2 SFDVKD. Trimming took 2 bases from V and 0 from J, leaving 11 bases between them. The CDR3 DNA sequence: TGTGCCACCAGTGATTACCAGGGACCTAGCACAGATACGCAGTATTTT. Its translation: CATSDYQGPSTDTQYF.

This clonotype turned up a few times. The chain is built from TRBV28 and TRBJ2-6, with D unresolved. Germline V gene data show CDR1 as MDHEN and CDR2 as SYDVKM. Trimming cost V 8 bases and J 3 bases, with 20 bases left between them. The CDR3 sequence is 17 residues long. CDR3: CASLPLSSRVGANVLTF. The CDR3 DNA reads TGTGCCAGCCTCCCTTTGTCGTCCCGAGTTGGGGCCAACGTCCTGACTTTC.